The clone carrying this T cell receptor beta chain was recorded at least ten times. Its specificity is unknown. The sample belongs to a study of shared clonotypes between healthy human individuals. Study findings and constraints: Relative to clonotypes present in all four donors, those not shared had lower generation probabilities.

The donors were all Caucasian adults (living in Nashville, Tennessee). The CD4+ fraction was divided into a CD45RA+ naive subset and a CD45RA-negative memory subset. This CDR3 contains 14 residues. The germline V gene has CDR1 SGHTA and CDR2 FQGNSA. V was pared by 5 bases and J by 4 bases, with 15 bases between. Some clones are missing from TCRdb's copy, which holds only in-frame ones; the method was immunoSEQ multiplex PCR. The data show 850,000 to 1,200,000 clones, under 80% seen once. The receptor's source is a man between 18 and 35 years old in good health. Input material: memory CD4+ T cells sorted from blood. The subset was: CD45RA-negative fraction. The J gene is TRBJ2-7, the V gene TRBV7-2, with D maybe TRBD2 (6 bases). The CDR3 is CASSPGGMVYEQYF. The CDR3 DNA follows: TGTGCCAGCAGCCCTGGGGGGATGGTGTACGAGCAGTACTTC.